One and the same sample provided the 25 T cell receptor beta chains below, sequenced in a study of metastatic and nonmetastatic thyroid tumors. Patients had received no treatment of any kind before thyroid surgery. TCRdb recomputed clones from the PCR reads via MiXCR. The data show roughly 22,000 clones, with roughly 36% seen just once and about 24% held by the top ten. The sample was blood. The receptor source for this set is a male donor with papillary thyroid cancer or a benign thyroid nodule (not recorded which). Some clones in this sample may be carry-over from other donors' samples.

The chain is built from TRBV18 and TRBJ2-2, with D possibly matching TRBD1 (6 bases). This CDR3 comprises 15 residues. The V end was cut by 0 bases, the J end by 4 bases, with 9 bases between. Germline V CDR1 and CDR2: KGHSH, LQKENI. For the CDR3, the DNA is TGTGCCAGCTCACCACCCCGGACAGTCACCGGGGAGCTGTTTTTT. It yields the protein CASSPPRTVTGELFF. The full variable domain, completed using reference TRBV18 and TRBJ2-2, is NAGVMQNPRHLVRRRGQEARLRCSPMKGHSHVYWYRQLPEEGLKFMVYLQKENIIDESGMPKERFSAEFPKEGPSILRIQQVVRGDSAAYFCASSPPRTVTGELFFGEGSRLTVL.

This sequence joins TRBV28 and TRBJ2-7; 8 nucleotides line up with TRBD1. V lost 4 bases to trimming and J lost 2 bases; unmatched junction nucleotides: 4. CDR1 and CDR2 from the germline V gene are MDHEN and SYDVKM. CDR3 length: 14 amino acids. The CDR3 DNA reads TGTGCCAGCAGTTCGGGACAGGTTACCTACGAGCAGTACTTC. This codes for CASSSGQVTYEQYF.

The J gene is TRBJ2-1, the V gene TRBV9, with D perhaps matching TRBD1 or TRBD2 (5 bases each). Germline values: CDR1 SGDLS, CDR2 YYNGEE. CDR3 length equals 16 residues. V was trimmed by 0 bases and J by 10 bases, leaving 20 bases between them. CDR3: CASSVVGGEGADEQFF. In DNA form, the CDR3 reads TGTGCCAGCAGCGTAGTTGGGGGTGAAGGGGCGGACGAGCAGTTCTTC.

The chain links TRBV28 to TRBJ2-7; D gene ambiguous. The CDR3 extends over 12 amino acids. The germline CDR1 and CDR2 sequences are MDHEN and SYDVKM. V dropped 6 bases and J dropped 3 bases, with 9 bases sitting between them. CDR3 sequence: CASSHGNYEQYV. CDR3 in DNA: TGTGCCAGCAGCCACGGTAACTACGAGCAGTACGTC.

In its sample, this clone was seen once. The genes are TRBV11-3 and TRBJ2-7; perhaps TRBD1 as D (5 bases). Trimming shortened V by 2 bases and J by 1 base, and 12 bases separated the two germline ends. There are 15 residues in the CDR3. Germline V lookup: CDR1 SGHNT, CDR2 YENEEA. The CDR3 here is CASSLTGGFSYEQYF. The CDR3 nucleotides read TGTGCCAGCAGCTTAACAGGCGGCTTTTCCTACGAGCAGTACTTC.

In this sample, this clone turned up many times. This sequence joins TRBV5-6 and TRBJ2-5; 9 bases are shared with TRBD1. The V gene end was trimmed by 5 bases and the J gene end by 5 bases; junction bases not matched to a gene: 7. Germline lookup yields CDR1 SGHDT and CDR2 YYEEEE. This CDR3 region has 14 residues. The DNA of the CDR3 is TGTGCCAGCAGTTGGACAGGGGACAGGGAGACCCAGTACTTC. Protein sequence: CASSWTGDRETQYF. The full variable domain, rest sourced from reference TRBV5-6 and TRBJ2-5, is DAGVTQSPTHLIKTRGQQVTLRCSPKSGHDTVSWYQQALGQGPQFIFQYYEEEERQRGNFPDRFSGHQFPNYSSELNVNALLLGDSALYLCASSWTGDRETQYFGPGTRLLVL.

This clone was seen a handful of times. V usage is TRBV19 and J usage is TRBJ2-2, with TRBD2 as a possible D gene (5 bases). The CDR3 loop spans 15 amino acids. The V end was cut by 5 bases, the J end by 0 bases, with 10 bases between. Germline V CDR1 and CDR2: LNHDA, SQIVND (reference sequence). This CDR3 reads CASSLGLTNTGELFF. DNA for the CDR3: TGTGCCAGTAGTCTTGGACTGACGAACACCGGGGAGCTGTTTTTT.

By sample share, this clone is medium-sized. The V call is TRBV28, the J call TRBJ2-7; TRBD2 might be the D (6 bases). From germline, CDR1 is MDHEN and CDR2 SYDVKM. V lost 6 bases and J lost 3, with 27 bases in between. The CDR3 sequence is 18 residues long. CDR3 coding DNA: TGTGCCAGCAGGGCCCGTAGCGGCAACCTACGGTGGGGCTACGAGCAGTACTTC. This gives the protein CASRARSGNLRWGYEQYF.

Many counts were recorded for this clone. This sequence may be a read error, since a much larger clone differs from it by one base. The gene calls are TRBV4-2 and TRBJ2-3, with D tentatively TRBD2 (5 bases). Germline V gives CDR1 LGHNA, CDR2 YNFKEQ. The CDR3 length is 17 residues. The CDR3 sequence is CASSQDSGASSTDMQYF. CDR3 DNA sequence: TGTGCCAGCAGCCAAGATTCCGGCGCCTCTAGCACAGATATGCAGTATTTT.

Regarding this clone: A much bigger clone sits one base away, suggesting this may be a read error. The J gene is TRBJ2-1, the V gene TRBV2; TRBD1 aligns across 8 bases. The CDR3 runs to 14 residues. The trim removed 8 bases at V and 3 bases at J, leaving 6 bases unmatched. Germline V gene sequence: CDR1 SNHLY, CDR2 FYNNEI. The DNA for the CDR3 is TGTGCCAGCCGACCGGGACAGGACTACAATGAGCAGTTCTTC. This codes for CASRPGQDYNEQFF.

The table lists this clone with many counts. This chain connects TRBV11-1 to TRBJ2-2, with 8 nucleotides matching TRBD1. The junction had 8 bases not matched to a gene; V was cut back by 5 bases and J by 3 bases. CDR1 SGHAT and CDR2 FQDESV come from the germline V gene (reference sequence). The CDR3 is 16 amino acids. The CDR3 here is CASSRTGQGDTGELFF. CDR3 in DNA: TGTGCCAGCAGCCGAACCGGACAGGGCGACACCGGGGAGCTGTTTTTT.

The chain combines TRBV28 with TRBJ2-7; D is tentatively TRBD1 or TRBD2 (5 bases each). Germline lookup yields CDR1 MDHEN and CDR2 SYDVKM. The CDR3 length is 12 residues. Trimming removed 5 bases from V and 2 bases from J, with 7 bases in between. CDR3 protein: CASSEGTYEQYF. The CDR3 bases are TGTGCCAGCAGTGAGGGGACCTACGAGCAGTACTTC.

This clone was found a few times. J is TRBJ1-4 and V is TRBV24-1; the D is unclear. CDR3 size: 14 residues. V was trimmed by 2 bases and J by 5 bases, leaving 8 bases between them. The V gene's germline CDR1 is KGHDR and CDR2 SFDVKD. In DNA, the CDR3 is TGTGCCACCAGTGATTCCGGGCCCAATGAAAAACTGTTTTTT. The encoded protein is CATSDSGPNEKLFF.

This clone was seen only a few times. This rearrangement joins TRBV28 to TRBJ1-5, with D unresolved. Trimming left V 7 bases short and J 5 bases short, with 15 bases between. The CDR3 totals 14 residues. Germline V gene sequence: CDR1 MDHEN, CDR2 SYDVKM. The CDR3 DNA reads as TGTGCCAGCATCCCTTCGGGTACGCATCAGCCCCAGCATTTT. As protein: CASIPSGTHQPQHF.

The sample holds many counts of this clone. The rearrangement links TRBV18 to TRBJ2-1, with 7 nucleotides matching TRBD2. From germline, CDR1 is KGHSH and CDR2 LQKENI. V was clipped by 3 bases and J by 6 bases; unmatched bases: 5. The CDR3 consists of 14 residues. The CDR3 here is CASSPQRDFNEQFF. The CDR3 DNA is TGTGCCAGCTCACCCCAGCGGGACTTCAATGAGCAGTTCTTC.

Notes on this clone: At one end, the junction sequence differs from germline, possibly due to a read error. The V gene is TRBV18, the J gene TRBJ2-6; D remains ambiguous. The V gene's germline CDR1 is KGHSH and CDR2 LQKENI. CDR3 length: 14 residues. In DNA form, the CDR3 reads TGTGCCAACTCAGACCACTCTGGGGCCAACGTCCTGACTTTC. As protein: CANSDHSGANVLTF.

Sample share makes this clone medium-sized. The gene calls are TRBV28 and TRBJ1-6; maybe TRBD1 (6 bases). V gave up 6 bases and J gave up 8 bases, with 17 bases separating them. Germline V gives CDR1 MDHEN, CDR2 SYDVKM. The CDR3 consists of 15 residues. CDR3 protein: CASSLTGYEDSPLHF. As DNA, the CDR3 is TGTGCCAGCAGCCTCACAGGGTACGAAGATTCACCCCTCCACTTT.

This clone was seen at least ten times. The V gene is TRBV6-1, the J gene TRBJ2-5; maybe TRBD2 (5 bases). Germline assignment: CDR1 MNHNS and CDR2 SASEGT. The CDR3 covers 12 residues. The V end lost 6 bases, the J end lost 5 bases, and 10 bases lay between the germline ends. The CDR3 bases are TGTGCCAGCAGACCAGGCGGGGAGACCCAGTACTTC. Translating gives CASRPGGETQYF.

V usage is TRBV20-1 and J usage is TRBJ2-3; unclear D gene. Trimming removed 3 bases from V and 0 bases from J, with 7 bases in between. Germline V gene sequence: CDR1 DFQATT, CDR2 SNEGSKA (reference sequence). The CDR3 runs 13 residues. CDR3 protein: CSASGASTDTQYF. The CDR3 DNA reads as TGCAGTGCTAGCGGAGCTAGCACAGATACGCAGTATTTT.

The chain links TRBV18 to TRBJ2-7; no definite D call. Trimming took 6 bases from V and 0 from J, leaving 6 bases between them. CDR1 KGHSH and CDR2 LQKENI come from the germline V gene. CDR3 length: 12 residues. CDR3 region: CASSSTSYEQYF. The CDR3 DNA sequence: TGTGCCAGCTCGAGCACCTCCTACGAGCAGTACTTC.

This sequence joins TRBV6-1 and TRBJ2-7, with D tentatively TRBD1 (6 bases). Trimming took off 6 bases at V and 3 bases at J, with 12 bases between the two ends. Germline values: CDR1 MNHNS, CDR2 SASEGT. This CDR3 contains 13 residues. CDR3 in DNA: TGTGCCAGCAGCCACAGGGACGGCTACGAGCAGTACTTC. It encodes CASSHRDGYEQYF.

Relative to its sample, this clone is medium-sized (0.01 to 0.1%). CDR3 in DNA: TGTGCCAGCAGTTACCGAAACATGAACACTGAAGCTTTCTTT. This translates into CASSYRNMNTEAFF. The rearrangement joins TRBV6-5 to TRBJ1-1; no clear D gene. Germline V gene sequence: CDR1 MNHEY, CDR2 SVGAGI. The CDR3 covers 14 residues. V dropped 2 bases and J dropped 0 bases, with 7 bases sitting between them.

This clone is labeled medium-sized. J is TRBJ2-7 and V is TRBV2; D ambiguous. V was clipped by 1 base and J by 7 bases, with 11 bases between them. Germline CDR1 and CDR2: SNHLY and FYNNEI. The CDR3 is 13 amino acids. CDR3 DNA sequence: TGTGCCAGCAGTGAAGGGGATCCTTTGGAGCAGTACTTC. This translates into CASSEGDPLEQYF.

A remark on this clone: It may be a read error: a sequence one base away is much more abundant. This specimen includes other DNA sequences encoding the same CDR3. The chain recombines TRBV5-1 with TRBJ2-7; possible D gene TRBD2, 6 bases. CDR1 is SGHRS and CDR2 is YFSETQ in the germline V gene. CDR3 length: 15 amino acids. Trimming took 4 bases from V and 3 from J, leaving 17 bases between them. The CDR3 reads CASSAAGGLFYEQYF. The CDR3 DNA reads as TGCGCCAGCAGCGCAGCGGGTGGCCTCTTCTACGAGCAGTACTTC.

This clone was detected only a few times. Sequence at one end of the junction differs from germline and may be a read error. The V call is TRBV6-1, the J call TRBJ1-6, with 8 bases that match TRBD1. This CDR3 has 15 amino acids. CDR1 and CDR2 from the germline V gene are MNHNS and SASEGT. CDR3 DNA: TGTGCCAGCAGTGAAGCGACAGGGGACAATTCACTCCTCCACTTT. It translates to CASSEATGDNSLLHF.